This entry describes one T cell receptor beta chain. The protocol was immunoSEQ multiplex PCR, while the TCRdb copy is restricted to in-frame clones and leaves out a portion. The sample shows some 43,000 clones, more than 80% of them seen only once. Germline assignment: CDR1 SNHLY and CDR2 FYNNEI. V was clipped by 8 bases and J by 7 bases; unmatched bases: 8. This CDR3 contains 14 residues. This specimen comes from a study of OX40 agonist ivuxolimab in advanced cancers. The receptor was derived from an adult with an advanced solid tumor such as melanoma, head and neck, liver or kidney cancer. The rearrangement links TRBV2 to TRBJ1-6; TRBD1 aligns across 7 bases. This sample comprised CD4+ or CD8+ T cells sorted from blood, obtained in a trial of the OX40 agonist ivuxolimab. The CDR3 DNA follows: TGTGCCAGCTTCTCAGGGGGAGAAAATTCACCCCTCCACTTT. Its protein is CASFSGGENSPLHF.